This entry concerns a single TCR beta chain. The antigen remains unidentified. The record originates from a study of T cell repertoires in cytomegalovirus infection. TCRdb processed the reads anew with MiXCR; each CDR3 protein has one entry. This table has some 350,000 distinct CDR3 sequences, approximately 30% appearing once. The CDR3 has 15 amino acids. Germline-derived CDR1 and CDR2 are DFQATT and SNEGSKA (reference sequence). V shed 4 bases and J 2 bases; nucleotides not matched to a gene: 5. The chain uses TRBV20-1 and TRBJ2-2, with 9 bases fitting TRBD1. The sequencing used cultured PBMCs, collected from culture after CMV antigen stimulation. The source of this sequence is a human donor in good health (CMV status not recorded). Some clones in this sample may be carry-over from other donors' samples. CDR3 nucleotides: TGCAGTGCTACATCGGACAGGGGTAACACCGGGGAGCTGTTTTTT. Its translation: CSATSDRGNTGELFF.